What follows are 7 T cell receptor beta chains derived from one specimen sequenced in a study of cytomegalovirus exposure and HLA in healthy donors. The PCR contained 60 Vbeta and 13 Jbeta primers. Clones were sequenced by immunoSEQ multiplex PCR, and TCRdb holds only the in-frame ones, with some missing. The sample comprises some 150,000 clones, 80% of which are singletons, and about 4.3% rests with the top ten. Material for sequencing was PBMCs. The receptors stem from a man aged 25 to 45 in good health and CMV-seronegative.

The chain carries TRBV28 and TRBJ2-3, with 7 positions matching TRBD1. This CDR3 comprises 13 residues. CDR1 and CDR2 from the germline V gene are MDHEN and SYDVKM. V gave up 8 bases and J gave up 8 bases; unmatched junction bases: 10. The CDR3 loop reads CASLTRGYITQYF. Here the CDR3 DNA reads TGTGCCAGCCTCACCAGGGGGTATATTACGCAGTATTTT.

This clone was seen a handful of times. CDR3 residues: CASNRDRDNYGYTF. CDR3 coding DNA: TGTGCCAGTAACCGGGACAGAGATAACTATGGCTACACCTTC. V gene TRBV2 combines with J gene TRBJ1-2, with 7 bases fitting TRBD1. V was pared by 9 bases and J by 1 base, with 8 bases of the junction left unmatched. CDR1 is SNHLY, CDR2 FYNNEI, per germline. The CDR3 is 14 amino acids.

This chain links TRBV5-4 with TRBJ1-1, with 7 bases identical to TRBD1. The ends lost 4 bases at V and 1 base at J; junction bases unmatched: 4. CDR1 SGHNT and CDR2 YYREEE come from the germline V gene (reference sequence). The CDR3 extends over 14 amino acids. The CDR3 spells CASSPRDRNTEAFF. The CDR3 DNA reads as TGTGCCAGCAGCCCCCGGGACAGGAACACTGAAGCTTTCTTT.

This clone appeared a single time. The CDR3 nucleotides read TGTGCCAGCCAGGACAGGGAGAGGCAGCCCCAGCATTTT. This codes for CASQDRERQPQHF. The gene calls are TRBV28 and TRBJ1-5, with TRBD1 identical over 8 bases. The CDR3 totals 13 residues. The germline gives CDR1 MDHEN, CDR2 SYDVKM. Germline trimming cut 8 bases from V and 7 bases from J; bases unmatched to any gene: 7.

V is TRBV7-8 and J is TRBJ1-5, with no clear D. Looked up from germline, CDR1 is SGHVS and CDR2 is FQNEAQ. V was clipped by 5 bases and J by 0 bases, with 8 bases between them. This CDR3 comprises 14 residues. CDR3 amino acids: CASSERYSNQPQHF. CDR3 DNA sequence: TGTGCCAGCAGCGAGCGTTATAGCAATCAGCCCCAGCATTTT.

This clone was seen only a few times. V and J are TRBV7-9 and TRBJ2-4; D gene uncertain. Germline lookup yields CDR1 SEHNR and CDR2 FQNEAQ (reference sequence). The CDR3 extends over 12 amino acids. V was cut by 3 bases and J by 5 bases, with 5 bases left in between. The chain's CDR3 is CASSFGENIQYF. The CDR3 DNA follows: TGTGCCAGCAGCTTCGGTGAAAACATTCAGTACTTC.

The chain combines TRBV7-8 with TRBJ1-1; D may be TRBD1 (5 bases). This CDR3 spans 18 amino acids. The V gene lost 5 bases and the J gene lost 1 base, with 23 bases spanning the gap. Germline CDR1 reads SGHVS; CDR2 reads FQNEAQ. CDR3 residues: CASSVARLTGAKNTEAFF. In DNA, the CDR3 is TGTGCCAGCAGCGTCGCCAGGCTCACAGGAGCGAAGAACACTGAAGCTTTCTTT.